The 17 T cell receptor beta chains below all came from one sample that was sequenced in a study of cytomegalovirus exposure and HLA in healthy donors. With 60 Vbeta and 13 Jbeta primers, the PCR was carried out. Some clones are missing from TCRdb's copy, which holds only in-frame ones; the method was immunoSEQ multiplex PCR. The sample records about 110,000 clones, about 80% being singletons. Sequencing was done on a sample of PBMCs. All receptors come from a woman aged 18-35 years in good health and CMV-seropositive.

This clone came up once. V and J are TRBV2 and TRBJ2-7; the D gene is possibly TRBD2 (6 bases). V was trimmed by 6 bases and J by 5 bases, leaving 11 bases between them. Germline V gene data show CDR1 as SNHLY and CDR2 as FYNNEI. The CDR3 contains 12 residues. In DNA form, the CDR3 reads TGTGCCAGCAGGTGGAGGGCAAACGAGCAGTACTTC. Its translation is CASRWRANEQYF.

The gene calls are TRBV21-1 and TRBJ2-7; the table assigns TRBD2, which was not confirmed against the DNA. TRBV21-1 corresponds to a pseudogene. The CDR3 is 19 residues long. DNA for the CDR3: TGTGCCAGCAGCACCCGGGGGTTGAAGGGGAGAGGGGAAATCGTCGAGCAGTACTTC. Translating gives CASSTRGLKGRGEIVEQYF.

The V gene is TRBV10-1, the J gene TRBJ1-1; TRBD1 matches at 7 bases. The germline V gene encodes CDR1 WNHNN and CDR2 SYGVQD (reference sequence). The CDR3 spans 16 residues. V was pared by 1 base and J by 1 base, with 6 bases of the junction left unmatched. Here the CDR3 reads CASSEFPDRANTEAFF. In DNA, the CDR3 is TGCGCCAGCAGTGAGTTTCCAGACAGGGCGAACACTGAAGCTTTCTTT.

This sequence joins TRBV6-1 and TRBJ1-5, with unresolved D. Germline CDR1 is MNHNS and CDR2 is SASEGT. This CDR3 is built from 12 residues. Deletions cut 3 bases from V and 5 bases from J, with 5 bases between. CDR3 coding DNA: TGTGCCAGCAGTGAGCCAGATCAGCCCCAGCATTTT. Its protein product is CASSEPDQPQHF.

The rearrangement links TRBV18 to TRBJ2-5; D is uncertain. This CDR3 spans 13 amino acids. Trimming stripped 3 bases from V and 4 bases from J, with 9 bases between. Germline CDR1 and CDR2: KGHSH and LQKENI. CDR3 bases: TGTGCCAGCTCACCGCCCTCTACAGAGACCCAGTACTTC. Translating gives CASSPPSTETQYF.

This clone was seen just once. V gene TRBV7-3 combines with J gene TRBJ2-2; tentative D call: TRBD2 (5 bases). Trimming took 5 bases from V and 3 from J, leaving 10 bases between them. The CDR3 consists of 14 residues. The V gene's germline CDR1 is SGHTA and CDR2 FQGTGA. CDR3 protein: CASSLGLDTGELFF. The CDR3 DNA follows: TGTGCCAGCAGCCTCGGACTGGACACCGGGGAGCTGTTTTTT.

The chain is built from TRBV6-1 and TRBJ1-2; a possible D gene is TRBD1 (5 bases). CDR3 length: 14 amino acids. Trimming shortened V by 4 bases and J by 3 bases, and 12 bases separated the two germline ends. Germline loops: CDR1 MNHNS, CDR2 SASEGT. Here the CDR3 DNA reads TGTGCCAGCAGTGGGGTAGGGGATGACTATGGCTACACCTTC. Translating gives CASSGVGDDYGYTF.

This chain connects TRBV27 to TRBJ2-1, with 8 positions matching TRBD1. J was trimmed by 8 bases and V by 1 base; bases with no gene match: 10. CDR1 and CDR2 (germline): MNHEY, SMNVEV (reference sequence). The CDR3 is 16 residues long. Here the CDR3 DNA reads TGTGCCAGCAGTTTATTGGCACAGGGGGTTATAGATGAGCAGTTCTTC. Translated, it gives CASSLLAQGVIDEQFF.

There are a few counts of this clone. The genes are TRBV5-5 and TRBJ1-5; possible D gene TRBD1, 5 bases. V was clipped by 4 bases and J by 5 bases, with 10 bases between them. Per the germline V gene, CDR1 is SGHKS and CDR2 is YYEKEE (reference sequence). CDR3 length: 13 amino acids. This CDR3 is CASSQGGHQPQHF. The CDR3 nucleotides are TGTGCCAGCAGCCAGGGAGGGCATCAGCCCCAGCATTTT.

The genes are TRBV4-1 and TRBJ2-7; the D is unclear. The CDR3 consists of 14 residues. V dropped 5 bases and J dropped 3 bases, with 14 bases sitting between them. Germline V gene sequence: CDR1 MGHRA, CDR2 YSYEKL. The CDR3 DNA follows: TGCGCCAGCAGCGAGTCCCAAAGAGTCTACGAGCAGTACTTC. It codes for CASSESQRVYEQYF.

The V gene is TRBV2, the J gene TRBJ1-5, with 8 bases aligning to TRBD1. The CDR3 is 14 amino acids. Germline V gene lookup returns CDR1 SNHLY and CDR2 FYNNEI. V lost 7 bases to trimming and J lost 5 bases; unmatched junction nucleotides: 7. The CDR3 coding sequence is TGTGCCAGCAACCCCGACAGGGGCTATCAGCCCCAGCATTTT. This translates into CASNPDRGYQPQHF.

The chain recombines TRBV19 with TRBJ2-1; 9 positions agree with TRBD1. This CDR3 is 13 amino acids long. CDR1 LNHDA and CDR2 SQIVND come from the germline V gene (reference sequence). J was trimmed by 8 bases and V by 3 bases; bases with no gene match: 2. The CDR3 DNA sequence: TGTGCCAGTAGTATCACAGGGGGCTATGAGCAGTTCTTC. It translates to CASSITGGYEQFF.

This clone was observed once. J is TRBJ1-5 and V is TRBV5-5; the D is unclear. This CDR3 spans 14 amino acids. Germline CDR1 is SGHKS and CDR2 is YYEKEE (reference sequence). V was trimmed by 4 bases and J by 6 bases, leaving 14 bases between them. CDR3 in amino acids: CASSARGSRQPQHF. The CDR3, as DNA: TGTGCCAGCAGCGCCCGGGGAAGTCGTCAGCCCCAGCATTTT.

J is TRBJ1-2 and V is TRBV7-9; D call uncertain. The CDR3 consists of 14 residues. Per germline, CDR1 SEHNR and CDR2 FQNEAQ (reference sequence). Trimming stripped 5 bases from V and 2 bases from J, with 12 bases between. For the CDR3, the DNA is TGTGCCAGCAGCCTCCCCCTCTCCAACTATGGCTACACCTTC. It encodes CASSLPLSNYGYTF.

V gene TRBV4-1 combines with J gene TRBJ2-7; no clear D. Trimming removed 1 base at V and 5 bases at J, with 9 bases between. This CDR3 is 13 amino acids long. Germline loops: CDR1 MGHRA, CDR2 YSYEKL. The CDR3 is CASSQGMQDEQYF. The CDR3 DNA sequence: TGCGCCAGCAGCCAAGGGATGCAGGACGAGCAGTACTTC.

This clone was seen only a few times. In nucleotides, the CDR3 is TGCGCCAGCAGCCAAGTTGGACAGAATAATTCACCCCTCCACTTT. It encodes CASSQVGQNNSPLHF. V and J are TRBV4-1 and TRBJ1-6, with a possible D match to TRBD1 (6 bases). This CDR3 is 15 amino acids long. The germline gives CDR1 MGHRA, CDR2 YSYEKL. The V and J ends lost 1 base and 5 bases respectively, with 9 bases between them.

The genes are TRBV4-2 and TRBJ2-5; D may be TRBD1 (6 bases). The CDR3 loop spans 14 amino acids. Germline V lookup: CDR1 LGHNA, CDR2 YNFKEQ. Trimming took 2 bases from V and 3 from J, leaving 10 bases between them. CDR3 sequence: CASSQLTGKETQYF. In DNA, the CDR3 is TGTGCCAGCAGCCAACTAACAGGGAAAGAGACCCAGTACTTC.